This TCR beta chain was identified during a study of blood T cell repertoires in COVID-19. The repertoire was sequenced with immunoSEQ multiplex PCR; TCRdb's copy has only in-frame clones and lacks some. The data hold about 200,000 clones, with roughly 80% observed a single time. Germline CDR1 and CDR2: GTSNPN and SVGIG (reference sequence). This CDR3 has 13 amino acids. V was clipped by 4 bases and J by 7 bases, with 15 bases between them. The rearrangement joins TRBV30 to TRBJ2-3, with D possibly being TRBD2 (6 bases). The receptor was derived from a woman older than 75 with acute or convalescent COVID-19. The sequencing input was peripheral blood. The CDR3 here is CAWKKGGANTQYF. The CDR3 DNA sequence: TGTGCCTGGAAAAAAGGAGGGGCCAATACGCAGTATTTT.